The following is a T cell receptor (beta chain) sequence with its context. What it binds is not known. The data belong to a study of post-analysis software for immune sequencing data. Study findings and constraints: When compared against controls, multiple sclerosis patients showed significantly lower normalized Chao1 diversity. TRBV5-6, TRBV5-1 and TRBV20-1 were among about 5 TRBV segments more frequent in patients than controls.

Unique molecular identifiers were built into the TCR beta cDNA libraries. TCRdb used MiXCR to reprocess the PCR reads, holding one entry per CDR3 protein. The data hold about 820,000 distinct CDR3 sequences, with roughly half observed a single time. CDR1 is LGHDT, CDR2 YNNKEL, per germline (reference sequence). The germline V and J ends were trimmed by 3 bases and 1 base, with 15 bases remaining between them. The CDR3 loop spans 16 amino acids. The sequence was collected from a girl aged 10 to 17 with multiple sclerosis. The sequencing sample was made of blood. The J gene is TRBJ1-1, the V gene TRBV3-1; possible D gene TRBD1, 6 bases. The CDR3 nucleotides read TGTGCCAGCAGCCATAAAGGCCTGACAGGGAACACTGAAGCTTTCTTT. Its translation: CASSHKGLTGNTEAFF.